A selection of T cell receptor beta chains follows, all from one sample in a study of T cells in localized non-small cell lung cancer. Produced via immunoSEQ multiplex PCR; TCRdb's table is partial and in-frame only. The sample has approximately 43,000 clones, approximately 90% seen once; the top ten hold around 7%. Sequencing used peripheral blood, obtained before any cancer treatment. The receptors stem from a woman between 18 and 50 years old with stage III lung adenocarcinoma. Both conserved end residues are part of each CDR3. Size is omitted from some rows. Given values are once, few, many or a class for expanded clones.

cdr3_aa: CASSLAGGGEKLFF
clone_size: .
v_call: TRBV5-4
cdr3_length: 14
j_call: TRBJ1-4

cdr3_aa: CASSIGGSANEKLFF
clone_size: .
v_call: TRBV19
cdr3_length: 15
j_call: TRBJ1-4

cdr3_aa: CASSPSFLGELFF
clone_size: .
v_call: TRBV11-3
cdr3_length: 13
j_call: TRBJ2-2

cdr3_aa: CASSLGISAGELFF
clone_size: .
v_call: TRBV7-2
cdr3_length: 14
j_call: TRBJ2-2

cdr3_aa: CASSPHGSAGNIQYF
clone_size: once
v_call: TRBV11-2
cdr3_length: 15
j_call: TRBJ2-4

cdr3_aa: CASSSGASSNEQFF
clone_size: medium-sized
v_call: TRBV7-3
cdr3_length: 14
j_call: TRBJ2-1

cdr3_aa: CASSWGSGEETQYF
clone_size: .
v_call: TRBV6-5
cdr3_length: 14
j_call: TRBJ2-5

cdr3_aa: CATSRTRDEQFF
clone_size: .
v_call: TRBV15
cdr3_length: 12
j_call: TRBJ2-1

cdr3_aa: CASSLSSGLSYEQYF
clone_size: .
v_call: TRBV27
cdr3_length: 15
j_call: TRBJ2-7

cdr3_aa: CASSTSGSPYEQYF
clone_size: once
v_call: TRBV19
cdr3_length: 14
j_call: TRBJ2-7

cdr3_aa: CASANRGRDTEAFF
clone_size: .
v_call: TRBV19
cdr3_length: 14
j_call: TRBJ1-1

cdr3_aa: CATSGEDSTQETQYF
clone_size: .
v_call: TRBV15
cdr3_length: 15
j_call: TRBJ2-5

cdr3_aa: CASSAGQGYGYTF
clone_size: .
v_call: TRBV6-5
cdr3_length: 13
j_call: TRBJ1-2

cdr3_aa: CAWSRDRQETQYF
clone_size: .
v_call: TRBV30
cdr3_length: 13
j_call: TRBJ2-5

cdr3_aa: CASSSQTGNVGYF
clone_size: .
v_call: TRBV5-1
cdr3_length: 13
j_call: TRBJ2-7

cdr3_aa: CASSYGPYEQYF
clone_size: .
v_call: TRBV6-6
cdr3_length: 12
j_call: TRBJ2-7

cdr3_aa: CASSSTSSYNEQFF
clone_size: .
v_call: TRBV11-2
cdr3_length: 14
j_call: TRBJ2-1

cdr3_aa: CASSPGLTATNYGYTF
clone_size: .
v_call: TRBV5-1
cdr3_length: 16
j_call: TRBJ1-2

cdr3_aa: CASSEQGANNEQFF
clone_size: .
v_call: TRBV2
cdr3_length: 14
j_call: TRBJ2-1

cdr3_aa: CASSPIGTGPYEQYF
clone_size: .
v_call: TRBV14
cdr3_length: 15
j_call: TRBJ2-7

cdr3_aa: CASSLDGPKLQDAKNIQYF
clone_size: .
v_call: TRBV11-2
cdr3_length: 19
j_call: TRBJ2-4

cdr3_aa: CASSESLGRYGYTF
clone_size: few
v_call: TRBV6-1
cdr3_length: 14
j_call: TRBJ1-2

cdr3_aa: CASSLQGEGNQPQHF
clone_size: once
v_call: TRBV28
cdr3_length: 15
j_call: TRBJ1-5

cdr3_aa: CASSEGRASNQPQHF
clone_size: .
v_call: TRBV6-1
cdr3_length: 15
j_call: TRBJ1-5

cdr3_aa: CASSFNELQGYEQYF
clone_size: .
v_call: TRBV7-8
cdr3_length: 15
j_call: TRBJ2-7

cdr3_aa: CASSVDHLNYGYTF
clone_size: .
v_call: TRBV19
cdr3_length: 14
j_call: TRBJ1-2

cdr3_aa: CASSIVGYSNQPQHF
clone_size: .
v_call: TRBV19
cdr3_length: 15
j_call: TRBJ1-5

cdr3_aa: CAISEEGGNQPQHF
clone_size: .
v_call: TRBV10-3
cdr3_length: 14
j_call: TRBJ1-5

cdr3_aa: CASSPAGVGRTDTQYF
clone_size: .
v_call: TRBV7-2
cdr3_length: 16
j_call: TRBJ2-3

cdr3_aa: CASSSRTSGSYEQYF
clone_size: .
v_call: TRBV13
cdr3_length: 15
j_call: TRBJ2-7

cdr3_aa: CASSSSQQGLHNEQFF
clone_size: .
v_call: TRBV7-6
cdr3_length: 16
j_call: TRBJ2-1

cdr3_aa: CASSINRGSTDTQYF
clone_size: .
v_call: TRBV5-8
cdr3_length: 15
j_call: TRBJ2-3

cdr3_aa: CASSRRANTDTQYF
clone_size: .
v_call: TRBV6-5
cdr3_length: 14
j_call: TRBJ2-3

cdr3_aa: CASSYGIRGDNQPQHF
clone_size: .
v_call: TRBV6-6
cdr3_length: 16
j_call: TRBJ1-5

cdr3_aa: CASSRDRNYGYTF
clone_size: .
v_call: TRBV4-1
cdr3_length: 13
j_call: TRBJ1-2

cdr3_aa: CASSYQRGATDTQYF
clone_size: .
v_call: TRBV6-5
cdr3_length: 15
j_call: TRBJ2-3

cdr3_aa: CASSDAGSTDTQYF
clone_size: .
v_call: TRBV7-6
cdr3_length: 14
j_call: TRBJ2-3

cdr3_aa: CASSQNSRGNSPLHF
clone_size: few
v_call: TRBV16
cdr3_length: 15
j_call: TRBJ1-6

cdr3_aa: CASRVSGTSNGYTF
clone_size: .
v_call: TRBV19
cdr3_length: 14
j_call: TRBJ1-2

cdr3_aa: CASSRDVNYGYTF
clone_size: .
v_call: TRBV5-1
cdr3_length: 13
j_call: TRBJ1-2

cdr3_aa: CASSAGGGSRTQYF
clone_size: .
v_call: TRBV7-2
cdr3_length: 14
j_call: TRBJ2-3

cdr3_aa: CASSLEGSGSTEAFF
clone_size: once
v_call: TRBV5-4
cdr3_length: 15
j_call: TRBJ1-1

cdr3_aa: CASGRAGNYNEQFF
clone_size: few
v_call: TRBV5-4
cdr3_length: 14
j_call: TRBJ2-1

cdr3_aa: CASSLNSGSEQYF
clone_size: .
v_call: TRBV5-6
cdr3_length: 13
j_call: TRBJ2-7

cdr3_aa: CASREDTEAFF
clone_size: once
v_call: TRBV5-1
cdr3_length: 11
j_call: TRBJ1-1

cdr3_aa: CASSFPFEGDPYEQYF
clone_size: .
v_call: TRBV5-5
cdr3_length: 16
j_call: TRBJ2-7

cdr3_aa: CASSVEAEPYEQYF
clone_size: .
v_call: TRBV9
cdr3_length: 14
j_call: TRBJ2-7

cdr3_aa: CASSESGRNEQFF
clone_size: .
v_call: TRBV10-2
cdr3_length: 13
j_call: TRBJ2-1

cdr3_aa: CASSTPSPPYF
clone_size: .
v_call: TRBV21-1
cdr3_length: 11
j_call: TRBJ2-5

cdr3_aa: CASSVGDPGPQYF
clone_size: .
v_call: TRBV9
cdr3_length: 13
j_call: TRBJ2-5

cdr3_aa: CASSLSVGGVNEQFF
clone_size: once
v_call: TRBV7-3
cdr3_length: 15
j_call: TRBJ2-1

cdr3_aa: CASSPGAGGRRHGYTF
clone_size: .
v_call: TRBV19
cdr3_length: 16
j_call: TRBJ1-2

cdr3_aa: CASSGGLAGYNEQFF
clone_size: .
v_call: TRBV6-1
cdr3_length: 15
j_call: TRBJ2-1